This TCR beta chain was retrieved from a study of T cell repertoires in ileal Crohn's disease. Method: immunoSEQ multiplex PCR; TCRdb's copy keeps in-frame clones and lacks some. The data contain 13,000 or so clones, over 75% of them singletons. Time point noted: neoterminal ileum biopsy at postoperative endoscopy, about 6 months after surgery. Adults with ileal or ileocolonic Crohn's disease and an indication for resection were eligible. Germline V gene data show CDR1 as MNHNS and CDR2 as SASEGT. CDR3 length equals 12 residues. V was cut by 8 bases and J by 7 bases, with 14 bases left in between. V usage is TRBV6-1 and J usage is TRBJ1-1; no firm D call. Sample: ileal tissue. The receptor was derived from an adult with Crohn's disease. The CDR3 is CASGDTGIEAFF. CDR3 in DNA: TGTGCCAGCGGGGATACGGGGATTGAAGCTTTCTTT.